What follows describes a single TCR beta chain. Authors' analysis steps: Counts of nucleated cells, estimated from reference gene primer amplification, were obtained. Clones were sequenced by immunoSEQ multiplex PCR, and TCRdb holds only the in-frame ones, with some missing. V, J and clone size reflect that table, while D and trimming were determined from the DNA. The table includes about 120,000 clones, more than 80% detected once. Trimming took 1 base from V and 6 from J, leaving 11 bases between them. CDR1 is SGHRS and CDR2 is YFSETQ in the germline V gene. The CDR3 is made up of 14 amino acids. This entry is derived from a study of blood T cell repertoires in COVID-19.

The sequence came from a woman aged 35 to 49 with acute or convalescent COVID-19. The source material was peripheral blood. The chain joins TRBV5-1 to TRBJ2-4, with D possibly matching TRBD1 (5 bases). As DNA, the CDR3 is TGCGCCAGCAGCTTGAGGGGTTCGGGAAACATTCAGTACTTC. Residues: CASSLRGSGNIQYF. The entire variable domain, with the rest obtained from reference TRBV5-1 and TRBJ2-4, is as follows: KAGVTQTPRYLIKTRGQQVTLSCSPISGHRSVSWYQQTPGQGLQFLFEYFSETQRNKGNFPGRFSGRQFSNSRSEMNVSTLELGDSALYLCASSLRGSGNIQYFGAGTRLSVL.